This T cell receptor (beta chain) was profiled in a study of cytomegalovirus exposure and HLA in healthy donors (dated by TCRdb to about 2017). For context, the study as a whole: An earlier analysis of around 600 of the donors reported 250 to 300 Gb of sequence data and some 120 million unique TCR beta sequences from some 180 million T cells. An early release that covered about 640 HLA-typed donors contained around 330 gigabases of sequencing data and 65 million to 100 million unique TCR sequences. The genetic ancestry cluster associated with self-reported Caucasian donors included over 80% of the roughly 400 genotyped donors. The aim of the study was to test whether cataloging public T cell receptors could identify signatures of past pathogen exposure. The study used immunosequencing to profile the T cell repertoires of some 600 subjects and linked those repertoires to cytomegalovirus serostatus. In addition to the first cohort of approximately 670 subjects, a separate validation cohort of under 150 different subjects was used. High-throughput TCR immunosequencing, statistical association of individual TCRs with disease status, and machine learning were combined to predict cytomegalovirus infection status. A later analysis re-analyzed previously published TCR beta repertoires from 666 donors and added high-resolution HLA genotyping to study TCR occurrence patterns. In the later analysis, no new phenotypic data were used to find candidate immune exposures; instead, reliance was placed on TCR beta sequences and their occurrence across donors. An earlier analysis of some 500 of the donors applied high-throughput TCR beta sequencing to assess whether each TCR beta V gene segment acted as functional or pseudogenic. Alongside the repertoire data, information on donor age, sex, ethnicity and CMV serostatus was compiled. A later genetic analysis took genome-wide SNP genotypes for 398 of the 666 donors and used that subset as a discovery cohort. All discovery cohort repertoires had been generated on a single sequencing platform. Class I and class II HLA loci were covered by the typing at four-digit resolution. Typing coverage differed by locus: A, B, C, DRB1 and DQB1 were typed in roughly 629-630 donors, DQA1 in 500 to 550, DPA1 in some 610, and DPB1 in 450 to 480. Roughly five DR-DQ haplotypes were handled as single units for association and clustering because linkage in the cohort was strong. Among 398 genotyped donors of the cohort, an average of approximately 250,000 unique TCR beta nucleotide sequences were sequenced per donor, approximately 20% of them non-productive. The investigation overall reported the following: An association between a missense DCLRE1C variant and V-gene and J-gene trimming of TCR beta chains was found in a later genetic analysis and replicated in an independent cohort. While some public TCRs were present in many individuals, most TCR sequences turned up only very rarely across donors. A few of the identified cytomegalovirus-associated TCR beta chains were confirmed in vitro to be specific for cytomegalovirus antigens. A later analysis reported that several top co-occurrence clusters appeared linked to parvovirus B19, influenza, CMV and Epstein-Barr virus. A total of roughly 160 TCR beta chains were listed by the study as associated with cytomegalovirus. Because counts were too low, roughly 18 rarely observed V segments, including chromosome 9 orphons, were left out of the earlier analysis of 587 of the donors. In a later analysis, HLA-associated TCR beta chains were found to be more clonally expanded and to have lower generation probabilities than equally common non-associated chains. Presence/absence analyses assumed roughly uniform sequencing depth across donors, an assumption that may not hold. Immune exposure information for the cohort was limited to CMV serostatus. In an earlier analysis of 587 of the donors, most TCR beta V segments appeared in productive rearrangements about 87% or about 30% of the time, broadly matching IMGT annotations. Because HLA typing was unavailable for some donors at each locus, only the typed subset was used in association tests. The 87-base-pair reads could not distinguish some IMGT-functional V segments, including TRBV6-2 and TRBV6-3, so those segments were excluded. It was suggested by the authors that the approach could potentially be generalized to other disease states and immunological phenotypes. Assigning TCR associations to individual alleles was difficult when HLA alleles, especially DR and DQ, strongly co-occurred. According to a later genetic analysis, donors in an Asian-associated ancestry cluster had fewer N-insertions in productive TCRs than the approximately 630-donor mean. The classifier was reported to diagnose cytomegalovirus status with high specificity and sensitivity in both the original cohort and the validation cohort. In a later analysis, most CMV-associated TCR beta chains were found to appear HLA-restricted, with HLA associations seemingly driven largely by CMV exposure. The sequencing pipeline was judged likely to have produced a cluster of highly shared sequence variants as a technical artifact. A later analysis associated about 16,000 TCR beta sequences with specific HLA alleles at a false discovery rate of 0.05. A further reported finding was that TCR beta sequences accurately predicted the HLA-A and HLA-B alleles for most subjects in the first cohort. The cohort was sequenced for TCR beta chains only, and without alpha or paired-chain data the features that could be detected were limited. According to a later analysis, TCR association rates differed among HLA loci, with DRB1 alleles showing the most associated TCRs and HLA-C alleles showing the fewest. Linkage disequilibrium might explain the correlated functional status among segregating V segments, but an unknown experimental factor could not be excluded.

Regarding this clone: Its cognate antigen has yet to be identified. The sample holds no much larger clone one base away, and base qualities are not on file.

Library preparation employed the immunoSEQ multiplex PCR assay. For the multiplex PCR, a mixture combining 60 forward primers for TCR Vbeta segments and 13 reverse primers for TCR Jbeta segments was used. A multiplex PCR assay on genomic DNA amplified the CDR3 region of rearranged TCR beta genes. The Illumina HiSeq System was used to sequence the amplified TCR beta libraries as 87-base-pair reads. On the authors' methods: A later analysis tallied roughly 76 million unique TCR beta chains across the 660 or so repertoires, and approximately 11 million of those chains were shared by two or more donors. A nearest-neighbor algorithm error-corrected the raw reads and collapsed the reads into unique sequences, merging closely related sequences to remove PCR and sequencing errors. Alignment of CDR3 sequences to IMGT reference sequences was used to assign V, D and J gene segments. For a sequence to be retained, at least a six-nucleotide match to both a V gene segment and a J gene segment was required. Rearrangements were classified as productive when the CDR3 lacked stop codons and remained in frame with V and J, and all other rearrangements were classified as non-productive. Following IMGT convention, CDR3 was defined as the stretch from the second conserved V-encoded cysteine up to the conserved J-encoded phenylalanine. The earlier analysis of more than 450 of the donors excluded sequences that lacked an unambiguous match to a single V gene segment. An earlier analysis of several hundred of the donors called V segments functional above 56.7% productive rearrangements and segregating when the between-donor standard deviation exceeded 5%. A statistical classification framework was built for diagnosing cytomegalovirus status from the catalog of TCR beta chain sequences. A later analysis assigned V and J genes by comparing TCR nucleotide sequences with IMGT/GENE-DB human TR gene sequences. A later analysis assigned CDR3 sequences and most-parsimonious VDJ recombination scenarios with the TCRdist pipeline. A later analysis defined each TCR beta chain by its CDR3 amino acid sequence plus V-gene family, and excluded reads lacking a unique V-gene family. In a later analysis, several hundred highly shared, low-generation-probability nucleotide sequences were removed to address suspected cross-contamination and a sequencing artifact. In a later analysis, a clonal expansion index for each public chain was calculated from normalized within-repertoire ranks of inferred template counts. In a later analysis, generation probabilities were computed with a VDJ recombination model fitted to out-of-frame rearrangements, and the resulting probabilities were checked against IGoR. A later analysis scored TCR-TCR, TCR-HLA and TCR-CMV co-occurrence with hypergeometric tests, applying a repertoire-size bias correction to TCR pairs. In a later analysis, false discovery rates were estimated by permuting HLA or CMV assignments 20 times. A later analysis grouped co-occurring TCRs with DBSCAN, adding TCRdist sequence similarity when clustering within HLA-allele-positive subsets. For co-occurrence clustering, repertoires with fewer than 30,000 or more than 120,000 public chains were excluded, along with five or six repertoires with anomalous nucleotide sharing. In TCRdb, the immuneACCESS table is reduced to in-frame sequences with V and J assigned. These tables do not hold every clone; where another copy was compared, an unresolved V gene accounts for under half, and the others remain unexplained. The D gene and trimming were derived from the DNA, and the V and J assignments and clone size from that table. The sample contains 150,000 to 250,000 clones, 79% of them found a single time. The biggest ten clones account for over 1.5% of the sample.

V and J lose 5 bases and 1 base, and a span of 15 bases separates them. From the germline V gene (reference sequence), CDR1 is MNHEY and CDR2 is SMNVEV. The CDR3 has 16 amino acids, counting the end cysteine and phenylalanine. The kept DNA is CDR3 alone, 48 bases in frame from the first base. The cohort comprised around 700 healthy bone marrow donors. At the time of sampling, every cohort member was nominally healthy, though immune exposures that went unrecorded were likely present. The donor was CMV seropositive and was included in the group of some 290 seropositive cohort members. Each donor provided a peripheral blood sample, and peripheral blood mononuclear cells were used for TCR beta sequencing. Genomic DNA was extracted from the blood cell samples with the Qiagen DNeasy Blood Extraction Kit.

This chain joins TRBV27 to TRBJ1-3; the D gene remains uncertain. The material sequenced was PBMCs. The sequence derives from a girl aged 5-17 years in good health and CMV-seropositive. The CDR3 region has the sequence CASSATTSGSGNTIYF. The sequenced DNA is TGTGCCAGCAGTGCGACCACGTCGGGTTCTGGAAACACCATATATTTT.